This T cell receptor beta chain was recorded in a study of T-cell reconstitution after alpha-beta-depleted transplantation in children. As it was prepared, the TCRbeta library received unique molecular identifiers. TCRdb analysed the PCR reads with MiXCR anew, one entry per CDR3 protein. The sample includes 400,000 to 500,000 distinct CDR3 sequences, approximately 10% of them seen just once. V lost 5 bases, J lost 8 bases, and 15 bases lay in between. The V gene's germline CDR1 is SEHNR and CDR2 FQNEAQ (reference sequence). The CDR3 has 14 residues. The origin of this receptor is a human donor who donated a stem cell graft to a child with acute myeloid leukemia. The chain combines TRBV7-9 with TRBJ1-4, with D possibly TRBD1 on 6 matching bases. The sample consisted of PBMCs from the stem cell graft donor, taken from the stem cell graft. In DNA, the CDR3 is TGTGCCAGCAGCACCAGACAGGCCGCGGAAAAACTGTTTTTT. As protein: CASSTRQAAEKLFF. Complete variable domain (other parts from reference TRBV7-9 and TRBJ1-4): DTGVSQNPRHKITKRGQNVTFRCDPISEHNRLYWYRQTLGQGPEFLTYFQNEAQLEKSRLLSDRFSAERPKGSFSTLEIQRTEQGDSAMYLCASSTRQAAEKLFFGSGTQLSVL.